Presented here are 25 T cell receptor beta chains from one specimen sequenced in a study of response to subunit inactivated influenza vaccine. MiXCR was run by TCRdb on the RT-PCR reads, yielding one entry per CDR3 protein. The sample has approximately 230,000 distinct CDR3 sequences, 12% seen once. The starting material was non-naive T cells sorted from PBMCs, obtained around two weeks before vaccination. The receptors shown here come from a man over 45 who received an inactivated influenza vaccine.

The V call is TRBV30, the J call TRBJ2-7; the match to TRBD1 covers 7 bases. CDR3 length equals 15 residues. CDR1 and CDR2 from the germline V gene are GTSNPN and SVGIG (reference sequence). V gave up 0 bases and J gave up 1 base; unmatched junction bases: 6. CDR3 region: CAWSVGAGGSYEQYF. In nucleotides, the CDR3 is TGTGCCTGGAGTGTAGGGGCAGGGGGTTCCTACGAGCAGTACTTC.

The gene calls are TRBV7-3 and TRBJ1-3; D remains unclear. From germline, CDR1 is SGHTA and CDR2 FQGTGA. CDR3 size: 15 residues. Trimming took off 5 bases at V and 0 bases at J, with 11 bases between the two ends. The CDR3 DNA reads as TGTGCCAGCAGCCCGGACGGAATCTCTGGAAACACCATATATTTT. It specifies CASSPDGISGNTIYF.

Only a few counts were recorded for this clonotype. The V gene is TRBV7-8, the J gene TRBJ1-2; D may be TRBD1 (6 bases). V lost 3 bases to trimming and J lost 8 bases, with 13 bases between them. Germline-derived CDR1 and CDR2 are SGHVS and FQNEAQ. The CDR3 is 13 amino acids. This CDR3 is CASSFRQGRGYTF. The CDR3 nucleotides read TGTGCCAGCAGCTTTAGGCAGGGGCGCGGCTACACCTTC.

This clonotype was counted at least ten times. The V and J genes are TRBV5-1 and TRBJ2-2; 7 nucleotides match TRBD1. This CDR3 is built from 13 residues. V gave up 9 bases and J gave up 3 bases; unmatched junction bases: 5. Germline V gives CDR1 SGHRS, CDR2 YFSETQ. As DNA, the CDR3 is TGCGCCACCCGGACAGGCCACACCGGGGAGCTGTTTTTT. This gives the protein CATRTGHTGELFF. Using reference TRBV5-1 and TRBJ2-2 for the parts outside the CDR3, the full variable domain is KAGVTQTPRYLIKTRGQQVTLSCSPISGHRSVSWYQQTPGQGLQFLFEYFSETQRNKGNFPGRFSGRQFSNSRSEMNVSTLELGDSALYLCATRTGHTGELFFGEGSRLTVL.

The chain uses TRBV20-1 and TRBJ2-3; 7 nucleotides match TRBD1. Germline lookup yields CDR1 DFQATT and CDR2 SNEGSKA (reference sequence). This CDR3 has 13 amino acids. Unmatched junction bases numbered 7, after V lost 6 bases and J lost 4 bases. CDR3 nucleotide sequence: TGCAGTGCAACAACTAGGGGGCCAGATACGCAGTATTTT. Its translation: CSATTRGPDTQYF.

This clonotype has a handful of counts. The J gene is TRBJ1-1, the V gene TRBV11-2, with unresolved D. Germline-derived CDR1 and CDR2 are SGHAT and FQNNGV. CDR3 size: 14 residues. The ends were cut back, 5 bases at V and 4 bases at J, with 14 bases in the middle. The CDR3 loop reads CASSALGSGTEAFF. The CDR3 nucleotides are TGTGCCAGCAGCGCCTTGGGGTCGGGCACTGAAGCTTTCTTT.

This clonotype was recorded at least ten times. DNA of the CDR3: TGCGCCAGCAGGGCACAGGGAAGGGGCCAGCCCCAGCATTTT. Amino acids: CASRAQGRGQPQHF. The V call is TRBV4-1, the J call TRBJ1-5, with D maybe TRBD1 (6 bases). The CDR3 runs to 14 residues. From germline, CDR1 is MGHRA and CDR2 YSYEKL. Trimming took off 6 bases at V and 7 bases at J, with 16 bases between the two ends.

The V call is TRBV12-3 or TRBV12-4, the J call TRBJ2-7; D perhaps matches TRBD2 (6 bases). This CDR3 is built from 14 residues. The V and J ends lost 6 bases and 6 bases respectively, with 18 bases between them. The CDR3 DNA reads TGTGCCAGCAGCCTGACTAGAGGCGTAGGCGAGCAGTACTTC. Translating it yields CASSLTRGVGEQYF.

The rearrangement links TRBV3-1 to TRBJ2-4, with D tentatively TRBD2 (5 bases). The CDR3 extends over 16 amino acids. Trimming stripped 5 bases from V and 0 bases from J, with 14 bases between. Germline V gives CDR1 LGHDT, CDR2 YNNKEL (reference sequence). The CDR3 loop is CASSFGGGLAKNIQYF. The CDR3 bases are TGTGCCAGCAGCTTTGGAGGTGGTTTAGCCAAAAACATTCAGTACTTC.

The rearrangement joins TRBV11-2 to TRBJ2-1; D is ambiguous. Trimming left V 6 bases short and J 6 bases short, with 21 bases between. Germline values: CDR1 SGHAT, CDR2 FQNNGV. The CDR3 totals 16 residues. The DNA for the CDR3 is TGTGCCAGCAGGGTTCGCGCGTGGGGAAGTGGCAATGAGCAGTTCTTC. Its protein product is CASRVRAWGSGNEQFF.

The chain recombines TRBV28 with TRBJ2-4; D not certain. V was pared by 3 bases and J by 6 bases, with 12 bases between. Germline V gene lookup returns CDR1 MDHEN and CDR2 SYDVKM. The CDR3 consists of 14 residues. CDR3: CASSFPNPINIQYF. CDR3 DNA sequence: TGTGCCAGCAGTTTTCCCAACCCCATAAACATTCAGTACTTC. Full variable domain (remainder filled in from reference TRBV28 and TRBJ2-4): DVKVTQSSRYLVKRTGEKVFLECVQDMDHENMFWYRQDPGLGLRLIYFSYDVKMKEKGDIPEGYSVSREKKERFSLILESASTNQTSMYLCASSFPNPINIQYFGAGTRLSVL.

V and J are TRBV29-1 and TRBJ1-2; 11 positions agree with TRBD1. The CDR3 contains 13 residues. V was clipped by 4 bases and J by 4 bases; unmatched bases: 2. CDR1 and CDR2 (germline): SQVTM, ANQGSEA. The chain's CDR3 is CSVGTGGAYGYTF. DNA for the CDR3: TGCAGCGTTGGGACAGGGGGCGCCTATGGCTACACCTTC.

This clonotype was seen more than once but under ten times. The chain has TRBV25-1 and TRBJ2-2; D remains ambiguous. The CDR3 has 16 amino acids. CDR1 and CDR2 (germline): MGHDK, SYGVNS. Trimming pared 4 bases from V and 4 bases from J, leaving 16 bases between. CDR3: CASSGSEGYGTGELFF. In DNA, the CDR3 is TGTGCCAGCAGTGGATCCGAAGGGTACGGCACCGGGGAGCTGTTTTTT.

This clonotype was counted ten times or more. This chain uses TRBV5-1 with TRBJ1-4, with 10 bases identical to TRBD1. Trimming cost V 3 bases and J 5 bases; bases outside gene matches: 7. The CDR3 sequence is 16 residues long. Germline CDR1 reads SGHRS; CDR2 reads YFSETQ. CDR3 amino acids: CASSSGPGQGNEKLFF. CDR3 in DNA: TGCGCCAGCAGCTCCGGGCCGGGACAGGGGAATGAAAAACTGTTTTTT. The complete variable domain, with remaining parts taken from reference TRBV5-1 and TRBJ1-4, reads KAGVTQTPRYLIKTRGQQVTLSCSPISGHRSVSWYQQTPGQGLQFLFEYFSETQRNKGNFPGRFSGRQFSNSRSEMNVSTLELGDSALYLCASSSGPGQGNEKLFFGSGTQLSVL.

The chain couples TRBV7-9 to TRBJ1-4; TRBD1 aligns across 10 bases. The CDR3 is 15 residues long. V gave up 1 base and J gave up 6 bases; unmatched junction bases: 2. Germline CDR1 reads SEHNR; CDR2 reads FQNEAQ (reference sequence). The DNA of the CDR3 is TGTGCCAGCAGCTTAGGCGGGACAGGGGATGAAAAACTGTTTTTT. It translates to CASSLGGTGDEKLFF. The full variable domain, its missing parts supplied by reference TRBV7-9 and TRBJ1-4, is DTGVSQNPRHKITKRGQNVTFRCDPISEHNRLYWYRQTLGQGPEFLTYFQNEAQLEKSRLLSDRFSAERPKGSFSTLEIQRTEQGDSAMYLCASSLGGTGDEKLFFGSGTQLSVL.

This clonotype was detected ten times or more. The rearrangement joins TRBV9 to TRBJ2-2, with 9 positions matching TRBD2. J was trimmed by 2 bases and V by 2 bases; bases with no gene match: 4. The germline CDR1 and CDR2 sequences are SGDLS and YYNGEE. The CDR3 is 16 residues long. The CDR3 bases are TGTGCCAGCAGCGTTCTAGCGGGGATTAACACCGGGGAGCTGTTTTTT. Translated, it gives CASSVLAGINTGELFF.

This clonotype appeared many times. The chain recombines TRBV20-1 with TRBJ2-1; 9 bases align to TRBD2. Germline lookup yields CDR1 DFQATT and CDR2 SNEGSKA (reference sequence). V lost 5 bases, J lost 4 bases, and 3 bases stayed unmatched. The CDR3 is 13 amino acids. The CDR3 region is CSARGRAYNEQFF. The CDR3 nucleotides read TGCAGTGCTCGCGGGAGGGCTTACAATGAGCAGTTCTTC.

In its sample, this clonotype was seen a few times. The genes are TRBV6-5 and TRBJ1-2; the D gene is possibly TRBD1 (5 bases). V lost 4 bases to trimming and J lost 9 bases, with 21 bases between them. CDR3 size: 15 residues. Germline CDR1 and CDR2: MNHEY and SVGAGI. The CDR3 protein is CASSWGRDGPKSYTF. The CDR3 DNA sequence: TGTGCCAGCAGTTGGGGACGGGACGGGCCTAAAAGCTACACCTTC.

This clonotype was seen repeatedly, ten times or more. The chain carries TRBV7-2 and TRBJ1-1; D remains ambiguous. The germline V and J ends were trimmed by 1 base and 6 bases, with 9 bases remaining between them. The CDR3 consists of 13 residues. Germline assignment: CDR1 SGHTA and CDR2 FQGNSA. CDR3 region: CASSLVGDAEAFF. CDR3 in DNA: TGTGCCAGCAGCTTAGTTGGCGATGCTGAAGCTTTCTTT.

This clonotype was seen many times. V gene TRBV12-3 or TRBV12-4 combines with J gene TRBJ2-1, with 7 bases that match TRBD1. J lost 8 bases, V lost 2 bases, and 9 bases had no gene match. The CDR3 consists of 15 residues. DNA for the CDR3: TGTGCCAGCAGTTTAAGACAGGGAGCTATCGATGAGCAGTTCTTC. It yields the protein CASSLRQGAIDEQFF.

The chain has TRBV11-2 and TRBJ2-3; TRBD2 might be the D (6 bases). V was trimmed by 0 bases and J by 4 bases, leaving 17 bases between them. The CDR3 has 17 residues. Germline lookup yields CDR1 SGHAT and CDR2 FQNNGV. CDR3 sequence reads: CASSLDLWGRRADTQYF. The CDR3 DNA reads as TGTGCCAGCAGCTTAGATCTATGGGGCCGGAGGGCAGATACGCAGTATTTT. The complete variable domain, with remaining parts taken from reference TRBV11-2 and TRBJ2-3, reads EAGVAQSPRYKIIEKRQSVAFWCNPISGHATLYWYQQILGQGPKLLIQFQNNGVVDDSQLPKDRFSAERLKGVDSTLKIQPAKLEDSAVYLCASSLDLWGRRADTQYFGPGTRLTVL.

With respect to this clonotype: Just one base apart from a much larger clone, this may be a read error. The chain has TRBV5-1 and TRBJ1-2; 7 bases map to TRBD1. The germline V gene encodes CDR1 SGHRS and CDR2 YFSETQ. The CDR3 runs to 16 residues. Germline trimming cut 4 bases from V and 1 base from J; bases unmatched to any gene: 10. The CDR3 bases are TGCGCCAGCAGCCCGGGGACAGCTGCGCTTAACTATGGCTACACCTTC. It specifies CASSPGTAALNYGYTF.

The chain combines TRBV28 with TRBJ2-7; 9 bases agree with TRBD2. Germline loops: CDR1 MDHEN, CDR2 SYDVKM. V shed 6 bases, J shed 1 base, and the junction held 10 bases outside the gene matches. This CDR3 is 16 amino acids long. As DNA, the CDR3 is TGTGCCAGCAGGCCCTTCGGGCTAGCGGGATCCTACGAGCAGTACTTC. This sequence encodes CASRPFGLAGSYEQYF.

This clonotype showed up many times. J is TRBJ1-6 and V is TRBV5-1; 7 bases match TRBD1. CDR1 and CDR2 from the germline V gene are SGHRS and YFSETQ. V shed 4 bases and J 0 bases; nucleotides not matched to a gene: 4. The CDR3 totals 16 residues. CDR3 in DNA: TGCGCCAGCAGCCTACAGGGGAGCTCCTATAATTCACCCCTCCACTTT. Its translation: CASSLQGSSYNSPLHF.

V usage is TRBV4-2 and J usage is TRBJ2-2; 8 nucleotides match TRBD1. Per the germline V gene, CDR1 is LGHNA and CDR2 is YNFKEQ. Trimming removed 4 bases from V and 7 bases from J; junction bases left unmatched: 14. This CDR3 has 17 residues. The DNA for the CDR3 is TGTGCCAGCAGCCTCTCATGGACAGGGTCCGCGGGCGGGGAGCTGTTTTTT. Protein product: CASSLSWTGSAGGELFF.